The rows below give T cell receptor beta chains drawn from one sample of a study of T cell repertoires in cytomegalovirus infection. The antigens for these receptors are not known. MiXCR was run by TCRdb on the reads, yielding one entry per CDR3 protein. The sample lists some 130,000 distinct CDR3 sequences, around 30% seen once, with roughly half in the top ten. Specimen: CD8+ T cells from cultured PBMCs, collected from culture after CMV antigen stimulation. These receptors all stem from a human donor in good health (CMV status not recorded). Some clones in this sample may be carry-over from other donors' samples. Each CDR3 is given with its conserved first and last residue. A D gene is named only where the DNA matches it firmly. Only some rows state a clone size, as once, few, many or a class for expanded clones.

.,TRBV5-4,.,TRBJ2-5,CASSLGQGSLETQYF,TGTGCCAGCAGCTTGGGCCAGGGTAGTCTAGAGACCCAGTACTTC
.,TRBV7-6,.,TRBJ1-1,CASIPEGRTEAFF,TGTGCCAGCATCCCCGAAGGGCGCACTGAAGCTTTCTTT
.,TRBV27,few,TRBJ1-5,CASSLHSTGASNQPQHF,TGTGCCAGCAGTCTCCATTCGACAGGAGCGAGCAATCAGCCCCAGCATTTT
.,TRBV6-1,.,TRBJ1-5,CASSEIRWGSNQPQHF,TGTGCCAGCAGTGAAATTCGATGGGGGAGCAATCAGCCCCAGCATTTT
.,TRBV10-3,few,TRBJ2-7,CATGGQDSYEQYF,TGTGCCACGGGGGGACAGGACTCCTACGAGCAGTACTTC
.,TRBV27,.,TRBJ2-3,CASTRLVGNTDTQYF,TGTGCCAGCACCCGACTAGTGGGGAACACAGATACGCAGTATTTT
.,TRBV7-2,few,TRBJ1-5,CASSKIPGSAAQPQHF,TGTGCCAGCAGCAAGATACCGGGCTCAGCGGCTCAGCCCCAGCATTTT
.,TRBV7-9,many,TRBJ2-1,CASSPQGRERSYNEQFF,TGTGCCAGCAGCCCGCAGGGAAGGGAGAGATCCTACAATGAGCAGTTCTTC
.,TRBV10-3,few,TRBJ2-7,CAISEGGPAYEQYF,TGTGCCATCAGTGAGGGGGGGCCAGCCTACGAGCAGTACTTC
.,TRBV2,many,TRBJ2-1,CASSDRGGYNEQFF,TGTGCCAGCAGTGACAGGGGCGGGTACAATGAGCAGTTCTTC
.,TRBV19,few,TRBJ2-1,CASSIGGRNEQFF,TGTGCCAGTAGTATCGGAGGTCGAAATGAGCAGTTCTTC
.,TRBV3-1,.,TRBJ1-2,CASSQGLQGMSEIYGYTF,TGTGCCAGCAGCCAAGGACTTCAGGGGATGTCGGAAATCTATGGCTACACCTTC
.,TRBV7-6,.,TRBJ2-1,CASTSGGGPYNEQFF,TGTGCCAGCACCTCCGGCGGGGGCCCCTACAATGAGCAGTTCTTC
.,TRBV4-1,many,TRBJ2-1,CASSQDWPSDQEQFF,TGCGCCAGCAGCCAAGATTGGCCTAGTGATCAGGAGCAGTTCTTC
TRBD1,TRBV19,once,TRBJ1-1,CASSPGTGKTEAFF,TGTGCCAGTAGTCCAGGGACAGGGAAAACTGAAGCTTTCTTT
.,TRBV12-3/TRBV12-4,many,TRBJ1-1,CASSLDPPGLSVAEAFF,TGTGCCAGCAGTTTAGATCCTCCCGGGTTGTCGGTAGCTGAAGCTTTCTTT
TRBD2,TRBV19,many,TRBJ2-5,CASSMAAGGVETQYF,TGTGCCAGTAGTATGGCTGCGGGGGGGGTTGAGACCCAGTACTTC
.,TRBV15,few,TRBJ2-1,CATSRDRPVNEQFF,TGTGCCACCAGCAGAGATCGCCCCGTCAATGAGCAGTTCTTC
.,TRBV7-8,many,TRBJ2-6,CASSPGQGTGANVLTF,TGTGCCAGCAGCCCGGGCCAGGGTACCGGGGCCAACGTCCTGACTTTC
TRBD2,TRBV4-1,few,TRBJ2-7,CASSQVSSGFEQYF,TGCGCCAGCAGCCAAGTTTCTAGCGGCTTCGAGCAGTACTTC
TRBD1,TRBV7-2,few,TRBJ2-5,CASSQGVAPQETQYF,TGTGCCAGCAGCCAGGGGGTAGCCCCACAAGAGACCCAGTACTTC
.,TRBV11-2,.,TRBJ2-1,CASTQGGFFIEQFF,TGTGCCAGCACCCAGGGGGGGTTTTTCATTGAGCAGTTCTTC
.,TRBV6-2/TRBV6-3,few,TRBJ2-1,CASSYSGGREQFF,TGTGCCAGCAGTTACTCGGGGGGTCGTGAGCAGTTCTTC
.,TRBV6-5,few,TRBJ2-2,CASSSLGGTGELFF,TGTGCCAGCAGTTCACTAGGGGGGACCGGGGAGCTGTTTTTT
TRBD1,TRBV19,.,TRBJ2-7,CASSMAGTGVFRSYEQYF,TGTGCCAGTAGTATGGCCGGGACAGGGGTTTTTCGGTCCTACGAGCAGTACTTC
.,TRBV6-5,.,TRBJ2-7,CASSYYSSYEQYF,TGTGCCAGCAGTTACTACAGCTCCTACGAGCAGTACTTC
TRBD1,TRBV30,.,TRBJ1-1,CAWSPDRGWTEAFF,TGTGCCTGGAGTCCGGACAGGGGATGGACTGAAGCTTTCTTT
TRBD2,TRBV12-3/TRBV12-4,.,TRBJ2-1,CASSPWGGSSYNEQFF,TGTGCCAGCAGCCCCTGGGGAGGGAGCTCCTACAATGAGCAGTTCTTC
TRBD2,TRBV7-9,.,TRBJ2-5,CASTSGAQETQYF,TGTGCCAGCACCAGCGGGGCCCAAGAGACCCAGTACTTC
TRBD1,TRBV14,few,TRBJ2-7,CASSHRDRVPYEQYF,TGTGCCAGCAGTCACCGGGACAGGGTCCCCTACGAGCAGTACTTC
TRBD2,TRBV27,.,TRBJ2-1,CASERGGAYNEQFF,TGTGCCAGCGAGCGGGGTGGCGCCTACAATGAGCAGTTCTTC
.,TRBV7-8,.,TRBJ2-5,CASSLGLMYQETQYF,TGTGCCAGCAGCTTGGGACTCATGTACCAAGAGACCCAGTACTTC
TRBD2,TRBV12-3/TRBV12-4,many,TRBJ2-2,CASTRASGGDGTGELFF,TGTGCCAGCACCCGGGCTAGCGGGGGGGATGGCACCGGGGAGCTGTTTTTT
TRBD2,TRBV12-3/TRBV12-4,many,TRBJ2-7,CASSLMGEGYEQYF,TGTGCCAGCAGTTTAATGGGGGAGGGATACGAGCAGTACTTC
.,TRBV19,few,TRBJ2-7,CASAPGLNYEQYF,TGTGCCAGTGCCCCGGGACTTAACTACGAGCAGTACTTC
.,TRBV5-6,.,TRBJ2-3,CASSLRDSVAPYSTDTQYF,TGTGCCAGCAGCTTAAGGGACTCGGTCGCGCCTTATAGCACAGATACGCAGTATTTT